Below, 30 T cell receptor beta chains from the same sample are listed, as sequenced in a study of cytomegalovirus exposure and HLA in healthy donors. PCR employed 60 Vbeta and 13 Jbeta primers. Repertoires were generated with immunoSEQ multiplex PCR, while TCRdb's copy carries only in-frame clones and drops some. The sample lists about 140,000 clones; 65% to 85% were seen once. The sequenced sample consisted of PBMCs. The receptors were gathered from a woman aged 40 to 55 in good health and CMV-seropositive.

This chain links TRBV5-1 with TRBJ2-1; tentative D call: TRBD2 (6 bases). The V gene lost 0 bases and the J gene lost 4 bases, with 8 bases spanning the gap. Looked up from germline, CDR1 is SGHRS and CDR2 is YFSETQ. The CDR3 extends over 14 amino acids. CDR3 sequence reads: CASSLGLGYNEQFF. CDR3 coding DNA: TGCGCCAGCAGCTTGGGACTAGGTTACAATGAGCAGTTCTTC.

For the CDR3, the DNA is TGTGCCAGCAGCTCAGGGTACCTGGGGTACGAGCAGTACTTC. Translated: CASSSGYLGYEQYF. J is TRBJ2-7 and V is TRBV9; a possible D gene is TRBD1 (5 bases). CDR1 is SGDLS and CDR2 is YYNGEE in the germline V gene. The CDR3 loop spans 14 amino acids. V dropped 4 bases and J dropped 4 bases, with 15 bases sitting between them.

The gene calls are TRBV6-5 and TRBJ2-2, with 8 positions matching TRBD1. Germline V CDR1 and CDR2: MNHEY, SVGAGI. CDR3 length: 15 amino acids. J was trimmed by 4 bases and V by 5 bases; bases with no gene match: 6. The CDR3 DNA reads TGTGCCAGCAGTCCCCGGGACAGGTCCACCGGGGAGCTGTTTTTT. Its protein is CASSPRDRSTGELFF.

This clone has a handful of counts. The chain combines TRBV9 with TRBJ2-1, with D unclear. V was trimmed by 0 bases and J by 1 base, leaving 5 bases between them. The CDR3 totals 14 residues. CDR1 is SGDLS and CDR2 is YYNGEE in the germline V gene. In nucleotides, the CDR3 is TGTGCCAGCAGCGTAGATTCGTCCTACAATGAGCAGTTCTTC. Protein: CASSVDSSYNEQFF.

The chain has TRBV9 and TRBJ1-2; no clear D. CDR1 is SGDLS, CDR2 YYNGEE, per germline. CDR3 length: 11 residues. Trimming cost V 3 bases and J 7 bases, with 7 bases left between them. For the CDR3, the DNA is TGTGCCAGCAGCGCTCCAGGTGGCTACACCTTC. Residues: CASSAPGGYTF.

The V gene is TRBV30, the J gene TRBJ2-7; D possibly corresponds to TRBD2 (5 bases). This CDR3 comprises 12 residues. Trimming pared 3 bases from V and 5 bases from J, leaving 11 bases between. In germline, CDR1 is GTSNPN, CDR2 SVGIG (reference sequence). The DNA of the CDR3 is TGTGCCTGGAGGGAGGCCGAGGACGAGCAGTACTTC. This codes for CAWREAEDEQYF.

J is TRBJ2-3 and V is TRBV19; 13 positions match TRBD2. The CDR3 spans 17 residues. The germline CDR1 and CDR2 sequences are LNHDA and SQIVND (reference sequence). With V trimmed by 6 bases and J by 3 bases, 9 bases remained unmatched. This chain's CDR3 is CASSQLAGGPVTDTQYF. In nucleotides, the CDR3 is TGTGCCAGTAGCCAACTAGCGGGGGGGCCCGTGACAGATACGCAGTATTTT.

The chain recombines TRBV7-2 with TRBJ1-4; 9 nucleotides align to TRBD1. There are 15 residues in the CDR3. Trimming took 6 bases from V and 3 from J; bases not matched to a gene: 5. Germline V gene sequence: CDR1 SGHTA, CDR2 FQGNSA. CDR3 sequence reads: CASRRDRGANEKLFF. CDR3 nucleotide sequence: TGTGCCAGCAGACGTGACAGGGGGGCTAATGAAAAACTGTTTTTT.

The CDR3 nucleotides read TGTGCCAGTAGTTCCGGGACTACCTACATCGAGCAGTACTTC. This sequence encodes CASSSGTTYIEQYF. The chain carries TRBV19 and TRBJ2-5; 7 nucleotides agree with TRBD2. The tail of the sequence fits TRBJ2-7 better, so the J call may be wrong. CDR3 length equals 14 residues. Germline lookup yields CDR1 LNHDA and CDR2 SQIVND (reference sequence).

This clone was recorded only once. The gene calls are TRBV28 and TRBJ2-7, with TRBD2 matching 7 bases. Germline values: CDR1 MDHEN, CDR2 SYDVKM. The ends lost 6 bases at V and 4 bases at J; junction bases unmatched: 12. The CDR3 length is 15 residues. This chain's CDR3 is CASRGGGESEYEQYF. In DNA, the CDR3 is TGTGCCAGCAGGGGGGGAGGGGAATCTGAATACGAGCAGTACTTC.

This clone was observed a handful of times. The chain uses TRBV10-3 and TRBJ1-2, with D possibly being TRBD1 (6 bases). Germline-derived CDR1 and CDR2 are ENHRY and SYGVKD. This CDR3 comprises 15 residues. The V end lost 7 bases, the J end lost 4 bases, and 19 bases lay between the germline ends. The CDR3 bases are TGTGCCATCACCACCAGGGCCGCAGGGGCCTATGGCTACACCTTC. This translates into CAITTRAAGAYGYTF.

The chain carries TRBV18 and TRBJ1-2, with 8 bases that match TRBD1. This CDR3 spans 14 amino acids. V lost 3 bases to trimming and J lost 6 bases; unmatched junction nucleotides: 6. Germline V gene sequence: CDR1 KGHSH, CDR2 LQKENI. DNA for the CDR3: TGTGCCAGCTCACCGACGGACAGGGTACATGGCTACACCTTC. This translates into CASSPTDRVHGYTF.

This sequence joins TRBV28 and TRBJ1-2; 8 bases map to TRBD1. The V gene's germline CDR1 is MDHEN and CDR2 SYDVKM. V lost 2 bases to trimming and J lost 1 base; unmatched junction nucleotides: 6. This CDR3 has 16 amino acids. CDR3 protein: CASSLTSGGGNYGYTF. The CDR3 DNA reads TGTGCCAGCAGTTTAACGTCAGGGGGCGGTAACTATGGCTACACCTTC.

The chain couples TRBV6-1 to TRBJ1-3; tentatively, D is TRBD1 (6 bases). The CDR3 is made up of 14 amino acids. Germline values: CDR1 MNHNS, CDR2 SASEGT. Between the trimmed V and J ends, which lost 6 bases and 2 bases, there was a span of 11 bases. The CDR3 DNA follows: TGTGCCAGCAGCTTACAGGGCGCTGGAAACACCATATATTTT. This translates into CASSLQGAGNTIYF.

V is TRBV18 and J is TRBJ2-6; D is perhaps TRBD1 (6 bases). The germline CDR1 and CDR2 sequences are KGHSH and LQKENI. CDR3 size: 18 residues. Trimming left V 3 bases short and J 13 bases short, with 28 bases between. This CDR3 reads CASSPQLLTGPPLFVLTF. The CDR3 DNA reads TGTGCCAGCTCACCCCAACTCTTGACAGGTCCTCCCCTATTTGTCCTGACTTTC.

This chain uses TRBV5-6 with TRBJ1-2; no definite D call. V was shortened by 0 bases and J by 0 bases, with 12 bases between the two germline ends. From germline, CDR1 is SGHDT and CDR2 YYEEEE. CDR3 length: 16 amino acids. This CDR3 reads CASSLGAGKANYGYTF. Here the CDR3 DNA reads TGTGCCAGCAGCTTGGGGGCAGGTAAAGCTAACTATGGCTACACCTTC.

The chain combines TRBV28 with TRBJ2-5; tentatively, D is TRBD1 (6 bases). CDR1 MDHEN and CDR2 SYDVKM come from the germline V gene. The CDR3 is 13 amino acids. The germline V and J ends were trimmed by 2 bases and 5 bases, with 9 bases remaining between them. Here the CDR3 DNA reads TGTGCCAGCAGTTTAAACAGGGCCGAGACCCAGTACTTC. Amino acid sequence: CASSLNRAETQYF.

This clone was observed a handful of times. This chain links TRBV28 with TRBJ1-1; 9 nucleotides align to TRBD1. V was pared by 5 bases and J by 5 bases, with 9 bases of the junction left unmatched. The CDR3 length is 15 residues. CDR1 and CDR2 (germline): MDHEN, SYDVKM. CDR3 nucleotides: TGTGCCAGCAGTGACGGGACAGGGCGAGGGACTGAAGCTTTCTTT. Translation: CASSDGTGRGTEAFF.

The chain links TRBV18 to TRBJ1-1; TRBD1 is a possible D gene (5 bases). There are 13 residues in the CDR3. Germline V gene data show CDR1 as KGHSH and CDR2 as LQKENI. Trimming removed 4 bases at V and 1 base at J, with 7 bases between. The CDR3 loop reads CASSQDKNTEAFF. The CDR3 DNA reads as TGTGCCAGCTCACAGGACAAGAACACTGAAGCTTTCTTT.

The CDR3 nucleotides are TGTGCCAGCAGCCAGGGCACAGCCACCCAGTATTTT. Its protein is CASSQGTATQYF. This chain connects TRBV2 to TRBJ2-3, with D possibly being TRBD1 (5 bases). Per the germline V gene, CDR1 is SNHLY and CDR2 is FYNNEI. V lost 6 bases and J lost 12, with 16 bases in between. The CDR3 totals 12 residues.

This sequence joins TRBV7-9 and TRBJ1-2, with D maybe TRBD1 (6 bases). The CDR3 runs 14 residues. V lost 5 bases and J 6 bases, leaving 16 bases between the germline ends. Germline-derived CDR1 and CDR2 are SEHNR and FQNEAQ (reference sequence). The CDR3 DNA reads TGTGCCAGCAGCCCGAGAGGGACATTCAATGGCTACACCTTC. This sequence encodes CASSPRGTFNGYTF.

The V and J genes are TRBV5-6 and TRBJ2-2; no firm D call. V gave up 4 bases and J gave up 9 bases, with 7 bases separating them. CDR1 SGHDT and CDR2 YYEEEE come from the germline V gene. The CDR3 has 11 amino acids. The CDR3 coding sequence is TGTGCCAGCAGCCCCCTTAGGGAGCTGTTTTTT. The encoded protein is CASSPLRELFF.

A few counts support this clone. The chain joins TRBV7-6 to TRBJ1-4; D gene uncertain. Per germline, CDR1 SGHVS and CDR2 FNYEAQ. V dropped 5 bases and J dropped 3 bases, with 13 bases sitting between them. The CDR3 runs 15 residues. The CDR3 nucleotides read TGTGCCAGCAGCCCCACCGGGAGGGCTAATGAAAAACTGTTTTTT. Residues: CASSPTGRANEKLFF.

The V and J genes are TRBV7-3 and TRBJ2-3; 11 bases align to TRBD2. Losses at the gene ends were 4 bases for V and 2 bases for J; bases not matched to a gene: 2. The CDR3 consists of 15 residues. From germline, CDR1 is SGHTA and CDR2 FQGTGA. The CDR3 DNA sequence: TGTGCCAGCAGCTCTAGCGGGGGGTCCACAGATACGCAGTATTTT. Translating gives CASSSSGGSTDTQYF.

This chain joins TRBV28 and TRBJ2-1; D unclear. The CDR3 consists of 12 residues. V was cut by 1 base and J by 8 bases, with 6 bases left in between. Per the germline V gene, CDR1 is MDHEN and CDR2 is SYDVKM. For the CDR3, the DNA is TGTGCCAGCAGTTTATCCCATCATGAGCAGTTCTTC. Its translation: CASSLSHHEQFF.

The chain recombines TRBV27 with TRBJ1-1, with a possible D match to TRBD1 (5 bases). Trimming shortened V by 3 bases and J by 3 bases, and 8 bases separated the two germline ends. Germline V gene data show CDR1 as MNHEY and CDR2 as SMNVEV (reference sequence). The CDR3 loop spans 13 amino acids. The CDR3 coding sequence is TGTGCCAGCAGTTTTTTCAGGGACACTGAAGCTTTCTTT. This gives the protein CASSFFRDTEAFF.

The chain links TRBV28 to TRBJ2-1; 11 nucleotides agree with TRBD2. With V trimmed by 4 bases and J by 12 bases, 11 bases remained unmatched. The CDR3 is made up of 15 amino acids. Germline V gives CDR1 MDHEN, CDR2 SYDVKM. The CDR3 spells CASSSTSGSGRWQFF. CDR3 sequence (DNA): TGTGCCAGCAGTTCCACTAGCGGGAGCGGTAGGTGGCAGTTCTTC.

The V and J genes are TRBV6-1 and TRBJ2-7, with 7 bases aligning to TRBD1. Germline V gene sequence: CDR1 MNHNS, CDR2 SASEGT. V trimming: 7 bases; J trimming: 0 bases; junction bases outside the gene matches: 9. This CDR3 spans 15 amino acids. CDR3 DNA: TGTGCCAGCACCGGAGACAGGGTCAGCTCCTACGAGCAGTACTTC. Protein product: CASTGDRVSSYEQYF.

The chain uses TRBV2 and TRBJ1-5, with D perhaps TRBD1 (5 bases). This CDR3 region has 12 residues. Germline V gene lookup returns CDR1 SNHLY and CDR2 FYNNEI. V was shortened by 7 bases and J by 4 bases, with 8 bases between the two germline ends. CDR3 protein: CASKGDNQPQHF. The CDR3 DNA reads TGTGCCAGCAAAGGGGATAATCAGCCCCAGCATTTT.

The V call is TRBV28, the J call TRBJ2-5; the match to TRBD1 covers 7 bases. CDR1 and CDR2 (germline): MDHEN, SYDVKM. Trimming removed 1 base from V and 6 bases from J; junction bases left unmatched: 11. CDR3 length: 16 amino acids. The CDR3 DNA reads TGTGCCAGCAGTTTATTCGAGGGGGCGCAGATAAAGACCCAGTACTTC. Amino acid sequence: CASSLFEGAQIKTQYF.